The 6 T cell receptor beta chains reported below all come from one sample, sequenced in a study of blood T cell repertoires in COVID-19. Measured with immunoSEQ multiplex PCR; TCRdb has only the in-frame clones, and not every one. The sample contains a few hundred thousand clones, approximately 88% of which appear only once. The source material was PBMCs or T cells enriched from blood (not recorded which). The receptors here all came from a middle-aged woman who had recovered from COVID-19.

This clone was seen just once. The genes are TRBV30 and TRBJ2-1; the D gene is possibly TRBD2 (6 bases). Trimming cost V 2 bases and J 9 bases, with 17 bases left between them. Germline assignment: CDR1 GTSNPN and CDR2 SVGIG (reference sequence). The CDR3 runs to 14 residues. CDR3 DNA sequence: TGTGCCTGGAGTTTAGGATACCCCGGGGGTGAGCAGTTCTTC. Protein sequence: CAWSLGYPGGEQFF.

V is TRBV2 and J is TRBJ2-3; 16 positions agree with TRBD2. Unmatched junction bases numbered 5, after V lost 6 bases and J lost 8 bases. Per germline, CDR1 SNHLY and CDR2 FYNNEI. This CDR3 has 15 amino acids. CDR3 loop: CASRAGTSGRGTQYF. The CDR3 region has the DNA TGTGCCAGCAGGGCCGGGACTAGCGGGAGGGGTACGCAGTATTTT.

The chain joins TRBV6-5 to TRBJ2-5; TRBD2 is a possible D gene (6 bases). Trimming took 6 bases from V and 2 from J, leaving 13 bases between them. The CDR3 sequence is 14 residues long. Per the germline V gene, CDR1 is MNHEY and CDR2 is SVGAGI. This CDR3 is CASREAGWQETQYF. CDR3 coding DNA: TGTGCCAGCAGGGAGGCGGGGTGGCAAGAGACCCAGTACTTC.

The V and J genes are TRBV28 and TRBJ2-7; D ambiguous. Germline V lookup: CDR1 MDHEN, CDR2 SYDVKM. The CDR3 loop spans 15 amino acids. V was shortened by 6 bases and J by 2 bases, with 17 bases between the two germline ends. The CDR3 DNA reads as TGTGCCAGCAGCAATTCCCCCGACTCAGCCTACGAGCAGTACTTC. Amino acids: CASSNSPDSAYEQYF.

This clone has a single count. The chain employs TRBV5-8 and TRBJ2-3, with D possibly being TRBD2 (6 bases). The CDR3 is 16 residues long. V was clipped by 2 bases and J by 2 bases, with 15 bases between them. Germline CDR1 is SGHTS and CDR2 is YDEGEE. In DNA form, the CDR3 reads TGTGCCAGCAGCTTTCACAGTAGCGGCAACACAGATACGCAGTATTTT. Protein: CASSFHSSGNTDTQYF.

This clone was picked up a small number of times. This rearrangement joins TRBV15 to TRBJ2-7, with 7 positions matching TRBD2. V lost 0 bases to trimming and J lost 3 bases; unmatched junction nucleotides: 5. The CDR3 covers 15 residues. Germline CDR1 is LNHNV and CDR2 is YYDKDF (reference sequence). As DNA, the CDR3 is TGTGCCACCAGCAGAGAAACGGGCGGGAGCTACGAGCAGTACTTC. Amino acid sequence: CATSRETGGSYEQYF.